This entry is about one T cell receptor (beta chain). There are a few counts of this clonotype. This clone's antigen is unknown. No quality values exist for individual bases; no much larger clone is one base distant. The data derive from a study of T-cell reconstitution after alpha-beta-depleted transplantation in children (dated by TCRdb to the mid-2010s). With regard to the full study: T-cell immune reconstitution after TCRalphabeta/CD19-depleted allogeneic hematopoietic cell transplantation in children was quantitatively tracked in the study by means of TCR repertoire profiling.

Clipping removes 2 bases from V and 10 bases from J, with 4 as the unmatched junction base count. Spanning cysteine to phenylalanine, the CDR3 consists of 14 amino acids. The sequence is cut down to CDR3 DNA, 42 bases in frame from base 1. What this sample's treatment or condition label stands for: allogeneic hematopoietic cell transplantation with graft depleted of TCRalphabeta T cells and CD19 B cells. TCRalphabeta/CD19-depleted allogeneic hematopoietic cell grafts were given to the transplant recipients, all of whom were children. The library relied on PCR. Sequencing relied on an Illumina HiSeq 2500. To normalize quantification of the TCRbeta repertoire, the TCR libraries were built with molecular barcoding that relied on unique molecular identifiers. TCRdb trimmed public reads at Q25 via fastp, called clones via MiXCR and kept in-frame beta chains. Each entry is one CDR3 protein sequence, shown with its most common DNA and genes. This sample has about 640,000 distinct CDR3 sequences in its table, and 10% to 15% of those were observed once. Together, the top ten hold approximately 2.1% of the sample.

General conclusions and limits of the study: The high TCRbeta diversity at day 60 in some patients was ascribed to recipient T cells and intrathymic progenitors that had survived conditioning. The apparently early alphabetaT-cell count recovery about two months after transplant was reportedly dependent on only several hundred rapidly expanded clones derived from non-depleted graft cells. Hyperexpanded clone frequencies declined over subsequent months; after one year, T-cell counts and TCRbeta diversity were mostly attributed to newly produced T cells.

The rearrangement joined TRBV12-3 or TRBV12-4 to TRBJ2-1, and TRBD2 aligns with 11 junction nucleotides. The receptor's source is a male patient aged 10-17 years who had a stem cell transplant for acute myeloid leukemia, so the T cells may come from the graft donor. Sequencing used PBMCs, mostly from graft donor cells, obtained 360 days after TCRalphabeta/CD19-depleted stem cell transplant. The DNA sequence is as follows: TGTGCCAGCAGTTTAAAGCTAGCGGGGGGAGAGCAGTTCTTC. It is translated as CASSLKLAGGEQFF.